These 10 T cell receptor beta chains originate from one sample sequenced in a study of beta chain features in type 1 diabetes. The study reverse transcribed the entire isolated RNA, so it sequenced expressed TCRB transcripts. Clones were read by immunoSEQ multiplex PCR, and TCRdb kept only the in-frame ones, dropping some. The sample contains 140,000 to 150,000 clones, roughly 50% of which appear only once. The specimen sequenced was Tregs from blood. Every receptor here comes from a man aged 18 to 35 in good health.

The J gene is TRBJ1-1, the V gene TRBV6-1; D might be TRBD1 (5 bases). This CDR3 contains 15 residues. In germline, CDR1 is MNHNS, CDR2 SASEGT. V lost 10 bases to trimming and J lost 6 bases, with 24 bases between them. In DNA form, the CDR3 reads TGTGCCACCCGTGGGGCAGGGCTTCGTTCCCCTGAAGCTTTCTTT. It specifies CATRGAGLRSPEAFF.

The rearrangement links TRBV9 to TRBJ2-5, with D perhaps TRBD2 (6 bases). The CDR3 totals 14 residues. Germline-derived CDR1 and CDR2 are SGDLS and YYNGEE. Trimming left V 0 bases short and J 4 bases short, with 10 bases between. The CDR3 DNA reads as TGTGCCAGCAGCGTAGCGGGAGTGGGAGAGACCCAGTACTTC. Translated, it gives CASSVAGVGETQYF.

The V call is TRBV7-2, the J call TRBJ2-5; TRBD1 is a possible D gene (5 bases). The germline V gene encodes CDR1 SGHTA and CDR2 FQGNSA. V was clipped by 5 bases and J by 5 bases, with 15 bases between them. This CDR3 contains 14 residues. The CDR3 reads CASSDDSWSETQYF. CDR3 DNA: TGTGCCAGCAGCGATGACAGCTGGTCGGAGACCCAGTACTTC.

The chain combines TRBV11-2 with TRBJ2-7, with D unclear. The CDR3 runs to 15 residues. V lost 7 bases, J lost 3 bases, and 19 bases lay in between. Germline V gives CDR1 SGHAT, CDR2 FQNNGV. The CDR3: CASTEHGSAYYEQYF. The CDR3 DNA reads TGTGCCAGCACAGAACACGGGTCGGCTTACTACGAGCAGTACTTC.

The chain recombines TRBV10-3 with TRBJ1-2, with TRBD1 as a possible D gene (6 bases). The CDR3 is made up of 12 amino acids. V gave up 4 bases and J gave up 3 bases, with 6 bases separating them. Germline V gene lookup returns CDR1 ENHRY and CDR2 SYGVKD. The CDR3 loop is CAISAGDYGYTF. DNA for the CDR3: TGTGCCATCAGTGCAGGGGACTATGGCTACACCTTC.

This clone has only a few counts. The rearrangement joins TRBV5-1 to TRBJ1-1; weak D call: TRBD1 (5 bases). CDR1 SGHRS and CDR2 YFSETQ come from the germline V gene. The CDR3 runs 14 residues. Trimming cost V 3 bases and J 1 base, with 10 bases left between them. CDR3 region: CASSSGQGNTEAFF. CDR3 in DNA: TGCGCCAGCAGCTCCGGGCAGGGGAACACTGAAGCTTTCTTT.

J is TRBJ1-6 and V is TRBV7-2; D call uncertain. V lost 1 base, J lost 11 bases, and 6 bases lay in between. The CDR3 consists of 12 residues. CDR1 SGHTA and CDR2 FQGNSA come from the germline V gene. The CDR3 DNA sequence: TGTGCCAGCAGCTTAGAGTGGCCACCCCTCCACTTT. The encoded protein is CASSLEWPPLHF.

A few counts support this clone. V gene TRBV7-8 combines with J gene TRBJ2-5; 8 bases map to TRBD2. The junction had 9 bases not matched to a gene; V was cut back by 2 bases and J by 4 bases. The CDR3 runs 16 residues. In germline, CDR1 is SGHVS, CDR2 FQNEAQ. CDR3 in DNA: TGTGCCAGCAGCTTAAGGGATAGCGGGGTTCGAGAGACCCAGTACTTC. It is translated as CASSLRDSGVRETQYF. Supplemented by reference TRBV7-8 and TRBJ2-5, the full variable domain reads GAGVSQSPRYKVAKRGQDVALRCDPISGHVSLFWYQQALGQGPEFLTYFQNEAQLDKSGLPSDRFFAERPEGSVSTLKIQRTQQEDSAVYLCASSLRDSGVRETQYFGPGTRLLVL.

The rearrangement uses TRBV30 and TRBJ1-2; TRBD1 might be the D (5 bases). The V gene's germline CDR1 is GTSNPN and CDR2 SVGIG (reference sequence). With 0 bases removed from V and 4 bases from J, the gap between germline ends came to 12 bases. The CDR3 has 14 residues. The CDR3 is CAWSVYGGSYGYTF. In DNA form, the CDR3 reads TGTGCCTGGAGTGTGTACGGGGGAAGCTATGGCTACACCTTC.

This clone was observed a few times. This chain uses TRBV10-3 with TRBJ1-5, with 8 bases lining up with TRBD1. Per germline, CDR1 ENHRY and CDR2 SYGVKD. J gave up 1 base and V 10 bases, and 6 bases lay outside the gene matches. The CDR3 covers 14 residues. In DNA, the CDR3 is TGTGCCACCTCCGGACAGGGAAGCAATCAGCCCCAGCATTTT. This encodes CATSGQGSNQPQHF.